These T cell receptor beta chains were read from a single sample in a study of shared clonotypes between healthy human individuals. Sequencing used immunoSEQ multiplex PCR; TCRdb keeps in-frame clones, though not all of them. The sample lists about 710,000 clones, 60% to 75% occurring once. The material sequenced was memory CD4+ T cells sorted from blood. The receptors were sampled from a woman in her 30s in good health. The CDR3 runs from the conserved cysteine through the conserved F or W.

J: TRBJ2-1; V: TRBV10-1; CDR3: CASSEGLAGGRGEQFF
J: TRBJ2-7; V: TRBV5-1; CDR3: CASSRNRGVNEQYF
J: TRBJ2-3; V: TRBV6-5; CDR3: CASSYRLAGGADTQYF
J: TRBJ2-3; V: TRBV4-1; CDR3: CASSQDGSAPLTTDTQYF
J: TRBJ2-7; V: TRBV2; CDR3: CASKSAPGGGYEQYF
J: TRBJ1-3; V: TRBV11-2; CDR3: CASSLGQGSGNTIYF
J: TRBJ1-4; V: TRBV19; CDR3: CASRDGPGTGEKLFF
J: TRBJ2-7; V: TRBV28; CDR3: CASSLDTGESYEQYF
J: TRBJ2-5; V: TRBV23-1; CDR3: CASSHPVGGEIKETQYF
J: TRBJ2-7; V: TRBV6-5; CDR3: CASSYGGAREGYEQYF
J: TRBJ2-3; V: TRBV29-1; CDR3: CSVDKGTGSTDTQYF
J: TRBJ2-7; V: TRBV18; CDR3: CASSAGTDYEQYF
J: TRBJ1-2; V: TRBV19; CDR3: CASTHGWGGATGTGRSGYTF
J: TRBJ2-1; V: TRBV7-2; CDR3: CASSLGLAGVEQFF
J: TRBJ2-1; V: TRBV27; CDR3: CASMEIAGVRNEQFF
J: -; V: TRBV28; CDR3: CATISGRISYEQYF
J: TRBJ2-5; V: TRBV5-1; CDR3: CASSFGGKETQYF
J: TRBJ2-5; V: TRBV6-1; CDR3: CASSAGTSGSKTQYF
J: TRBJ2-2; V: TRBV6-6; CDR3: CAGRGGANTGELFF
J: TRBJ2-7; V: TRBV4-2; CDR3: CASSQGGAGDLEQYF
J: TRBJ2-2; V: TRBV7-7; CDR3: CASSRAGVTSALSNTNTGELFF
J: TRBJ2-7; V: TRBV4-1; CDR3: CASSPYRAWEQYF
J: TRBJ2-7; V: TRBV28; CDR3: CASSRPGLVYEQYF
J: TRBJ2-1; V: TRBV20-1; CDR3: CSTGNNEQFF
J: TRBJ2-6; V: TRBV28; CDR3: CASSLHSSGANVLTF
J: TRBJ1-5; V: TRBV29-1; CDR3: CSVTGTGGDQPQHF
J: TRBJ2-1; V: TRBV15; CDR3: CATPFVKSYNEQFF
J: TRBJ1-4; V: TRBV5-4; CDR3: CASSFRTDEKLFF
J: TRBJ2-5; V: TRBV5-6; CDR3: CASSPLGAAETQYF
J: TRBJ2-5; V: TRBV27; CDR3: CASSFIRDFQETQYF
J: TRBJ2-1; V: TRBV2; CDR3: CASRRLLAGGRNEQFF
J: TRBJ2-3; V: TRBV4-1; CDR3: CASSPRQGAVFMTDTQYF
J: TRBJ2-1; V: TRBV6-6; CDR3: CASSYAQLAGVVEQFF
J: TRBJ2-5; V: TRBV28; CDR3: CASSLAVGAQETQYF
J: TRBJ2-7; V: TRBV27; CDR3: CASSLFPDHSSYEQYF
J: TRBJ2-1; V: TRBV18; CDR3: CASSPLEISSYNEQFF
J: TRBJ1-5; V: TRBV19; CDR3: CASTPGAQPQHF
J: TRBJ2-2; V: TRBV7-9; CDR3: CASSPLGKQDANTGELFF
J: TRBJ2-2; V: TRBV4-1; CDR3: CASSHVTSGRGRDTGELFF
J: TRBJ1-4; V: TRBV7-9; CDR3: CASSFFSGGSFGEKLFF
J: TRBJ2-1; V: TRBV29-1; CDR3: CSVVVLANEQFF
J: TRBJ1-1; V: TRBV4-1; CDR3: CASSQGTFQTEAFF